This TCR beta chain was captured in a study of T cell responses to AZD1222 COVID-19 vaccine. In the study overall: Pooling of second doses given at about 4 or about 12 weeks was done.

Trimming removed 6 bases at V and 5 bases at J, with 13 bases between. There are 13 residues in the CDR3. Overall study results and limits: At 160-218 and 743-854, vaccine-associated CD4 TCRs were dominant, and they spanned spike. Epitopes outside B.1.351 and B.1.1.7 mutated regions reportedly drew nearly half of spike TCRs. Repertoire sampling occurred only after the peak T cell response.

About this clone: Its target is not known.

Method: immunoSEQ multiplex PCR; TCRdb's copy keeps in-frame clones and lacks some. The sample includes 150,000 to 200,000 clones, 85% to 95% seen only once; the top ten take 1.3%. The sequence was obtained from an adult in good health. The V gene is TRBV12-3 or TRBV12-4, the J gene TRBJ1-2; D remains ambiguous. The sequencing here drew on peripheral blood, taken on day 0 of AZD1222 vaccination. CDR3 loop: CASRPGGRYGYTF. DNA of the CDR3: TGTGCCAGCAGGCCGGGAGGGAGATATGGCTACACCTTC.